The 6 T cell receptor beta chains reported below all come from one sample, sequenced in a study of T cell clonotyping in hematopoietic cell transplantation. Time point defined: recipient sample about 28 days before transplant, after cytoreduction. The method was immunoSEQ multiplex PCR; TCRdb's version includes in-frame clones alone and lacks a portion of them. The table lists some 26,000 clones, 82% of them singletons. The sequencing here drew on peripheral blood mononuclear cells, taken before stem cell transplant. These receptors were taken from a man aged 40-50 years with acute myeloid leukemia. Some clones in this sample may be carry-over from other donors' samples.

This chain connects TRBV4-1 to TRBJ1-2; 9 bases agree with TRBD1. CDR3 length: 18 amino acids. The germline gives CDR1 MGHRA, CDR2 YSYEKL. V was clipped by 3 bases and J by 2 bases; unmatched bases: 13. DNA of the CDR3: TGCGCCAGCAGCCAGGTCCCGGGACAGGGTTTTCACAACTATGGCTACACCTTC. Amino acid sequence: CASSQVPGQGFHNYGYTF.

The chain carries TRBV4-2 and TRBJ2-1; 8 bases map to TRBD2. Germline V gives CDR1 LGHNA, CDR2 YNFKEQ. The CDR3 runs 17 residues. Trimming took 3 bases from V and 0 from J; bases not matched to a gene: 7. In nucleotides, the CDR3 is TGTGCCAGCAGCCAGTCGGGGGGGTCGAGCTCCTACAATGAGCAGTTCTTC. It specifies CASSQSGGSSSYNEQFF.

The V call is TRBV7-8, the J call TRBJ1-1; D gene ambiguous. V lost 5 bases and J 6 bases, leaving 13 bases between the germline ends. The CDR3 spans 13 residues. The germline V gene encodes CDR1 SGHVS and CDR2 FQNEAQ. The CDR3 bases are TGTGCCAGCAGCCACGGGAACGGCGCTGAAGCTTTCTTT. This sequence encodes CASSHGNGAEAFF.

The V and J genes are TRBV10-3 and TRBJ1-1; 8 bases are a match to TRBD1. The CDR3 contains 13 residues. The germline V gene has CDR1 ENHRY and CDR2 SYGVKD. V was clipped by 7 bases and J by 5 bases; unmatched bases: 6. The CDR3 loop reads CAIIGQGRTEAFF. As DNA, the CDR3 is TGTGCCATCATCGGACAGGGTCGAACTGAAGCTTTCTTT.

CDR3: CASSLSGGAQMDGYTF. Here the CDR3 DNA reads TGCGCCAGCAGCTTATCAGGGGGCGCACAAATGGATGGCTACACCTTC. This chain connects TRBV5-1 to TRBJ1-2; 8 bases are a match to TRBD1. Germline V gives CDR1 SGHRS, CDR2 YFSETQ. The J segment lost 6 bases and the V segment lost 2 bases, leaving 12 bases of the junction unmatched. There are 16 residues in the CDR3.

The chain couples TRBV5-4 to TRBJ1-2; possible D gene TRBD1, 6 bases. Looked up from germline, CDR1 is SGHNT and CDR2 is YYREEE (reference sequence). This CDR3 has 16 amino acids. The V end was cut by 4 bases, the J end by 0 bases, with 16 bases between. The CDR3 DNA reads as TGTGCCAGCAGCGGAGGGGGGCTCTTAGCTAACTATGGCTACACCTTC. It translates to CASSGGGLLANYGYTF.